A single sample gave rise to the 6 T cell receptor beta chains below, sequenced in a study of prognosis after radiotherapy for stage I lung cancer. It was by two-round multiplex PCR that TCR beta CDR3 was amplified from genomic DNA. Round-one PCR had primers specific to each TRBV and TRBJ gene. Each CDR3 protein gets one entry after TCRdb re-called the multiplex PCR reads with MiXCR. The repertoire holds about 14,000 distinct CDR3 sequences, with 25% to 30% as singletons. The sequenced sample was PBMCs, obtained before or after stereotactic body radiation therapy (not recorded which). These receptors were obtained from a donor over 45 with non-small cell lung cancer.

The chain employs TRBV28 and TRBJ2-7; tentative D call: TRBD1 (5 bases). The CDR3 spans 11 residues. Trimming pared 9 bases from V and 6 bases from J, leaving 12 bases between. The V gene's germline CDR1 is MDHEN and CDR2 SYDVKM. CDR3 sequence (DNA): TGTGCCAGTTTCACAGGACGCGAGCAGTACTTC. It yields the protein CASFTGREQYF.

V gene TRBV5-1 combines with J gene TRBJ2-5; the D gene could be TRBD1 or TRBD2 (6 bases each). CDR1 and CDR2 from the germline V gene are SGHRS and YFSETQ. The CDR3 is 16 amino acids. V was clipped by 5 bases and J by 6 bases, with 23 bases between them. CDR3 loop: CASSVPTRRGEQTQYF. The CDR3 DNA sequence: TGCGCCAGCAGTGTTCCAACCCGGAGGGGGGAACAGACCCAGTACTTC.

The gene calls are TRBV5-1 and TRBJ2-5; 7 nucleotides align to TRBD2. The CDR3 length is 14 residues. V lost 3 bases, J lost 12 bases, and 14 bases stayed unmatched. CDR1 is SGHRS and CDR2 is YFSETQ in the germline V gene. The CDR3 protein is CASSSQSGGETKYF. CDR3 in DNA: TGCGCCAGCAGCTCCCAGTCGGGAGGAGAGACAAAGTACTTC. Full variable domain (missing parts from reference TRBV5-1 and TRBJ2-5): KAGVTQTPRYLIKTRGQQVTLSCSPISGHRSVSWYQQTPGQGLQFLFEYFSETQRNKGNFPGRFSGRQFSNSRSEMNVSTLELGDSALYLCASSSQSGGETKYFGPGTRLLVL.

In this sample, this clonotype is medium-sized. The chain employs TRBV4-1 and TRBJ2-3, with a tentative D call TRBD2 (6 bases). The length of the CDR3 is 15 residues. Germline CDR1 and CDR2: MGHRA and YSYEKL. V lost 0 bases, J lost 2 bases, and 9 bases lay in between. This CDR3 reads CASSQEGTYTDTQYF. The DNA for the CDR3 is TGCGCCAGCAGCCAAGAAGGGACTTACACAGATACGCAGTATTTT.

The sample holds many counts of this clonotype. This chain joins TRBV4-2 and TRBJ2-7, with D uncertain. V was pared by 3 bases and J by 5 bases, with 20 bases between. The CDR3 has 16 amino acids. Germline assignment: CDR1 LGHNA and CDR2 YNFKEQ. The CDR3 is CASSQGIGYTDNEQYF. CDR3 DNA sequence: TGTGCCAGCAGCCAGGGGATTGGCTACACTGACAACGAGCAGTACTTC.

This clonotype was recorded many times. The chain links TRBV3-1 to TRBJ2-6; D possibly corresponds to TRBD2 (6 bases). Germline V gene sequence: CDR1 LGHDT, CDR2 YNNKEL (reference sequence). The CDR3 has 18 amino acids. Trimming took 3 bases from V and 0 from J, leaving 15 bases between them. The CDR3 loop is CASSHIPLGGSGANVLTF. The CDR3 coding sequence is TGTGCCAGCAGCCATATCCCCCTCGGGGGCTCTGGGGCCAACGTCCTGACTTTC.